The source of this TCR beta chain is a study of control samples from healthy donors and cancer patients. Looked up from germline, CDR1 is SGHNT and CDR2 is YYREEE (reference sequence). Trimming took 3 bases from V and 3 from J, leaving 10 bases between them. The CDR3 spans 14 residues. The protocol was immunoSEQ multiplex PCR, while the TCRdb copy is restricted to in-frame clones and leaves out a portion. The table includes just over 80,000 clones, roughly 89% detected once. The V and J genes are TRBV5-4 and TRBJ1-3; D is undetermined. This receptor was obtained from a man aged 45-65 years in good health. The sample consisted of blood. The CDR3, as DNA: TGTGCCAGCAGCTCGAGGGATCGTGGAAACACCATATATTTT. Protein product: CASSSRDRGNTIYF.